Here is one T cell receptor (beta chain) with its context. This entry is derived from a study of Ad26.COV2.S vaccination and SARS-CoV-2 variants. The CDR3 covers 11 residues. The V end was cut by 2 bases, the J end by 13 bases, with 9 bases between. Treatment defined: around 19 received Ad26.COV2.S at low or high dose, single or two shots; 5 received placebo; per-sample allocation not given. It was on day 63 after the first vaccine or placebo injection that samples were taken. The repertoire was sequenced with immunoSEQ multiplex PCR; TCRdb's copy has only in-frame clones and lacks some. Of approximately 250,000 clones listed, around 88% are singletons.

The sequence was obtained from a person aged 18-65 years who received the Ad26.COV2.S COVID-19 vaccine or a placebo. This sequence joins TRBV12-3 or TRBV12-4 and TRBJ1-5; D gene uncertain. Sequenced material: peripheral blood, taken in a trial of Ad26.COV2.S vaccine versus placebo. CDR3 in amino acids: CASSLSGGQHF. In DNA, the CDR3 is TGTGCCAGCAGTTTAAGCGGCGGTCAGCATTTT.